One sample yielded the 24 T cell receptor beta chains listed below, sequenced in a study of cytomegalovirus exposure and HLA in healthy donors. Generated by immunoSEQ multiplex PCR, the TCRdb table keeps only in-frame clones and is missing some. The repertoire has 90,000 to 100,000 clones, about 90% of them found once; the top ten carry 6.3%. The material sequenced was PBMCs. These receptors were taken from a man between 18 and 29 years old in good health and CMV-seropositive.

The V call is TRBV10-3, the J call TRBJ2-3, with 14 bases that match TRBD2. With V trimmed by 9 bases and J by 9 bases, 5 bases remained unmatched. Germline V gives CDR1 ENHRY, CDR2 SYGVKD. The CDR3 is 13 amino acids. CDR3 nucleotides: TGTGCCATGACCGGACTAGCGGGGGGAACGCAGTATTTT. Encoded protein: CAMTGLAGGTQYF.

The chain employs TRBV4-3 and TRBJ2-3; 11 positions match TRBD2. Germline CDR1 reads LGHNA; CDR2 reads YSLEER. J was trimmed by 0 bases and V by 9 bases; bases with no gene match: 11. The CDR3 loop spans 17 amino acids. The CDR3 DNA sequence: TGCGCCAGACCAATACTAGCGGGGGCCTCTAGCACAGATACGCAGTATTTT. The encoded protein is CARPILAGASSTDTQYF.

The CDR3: CASSPVAGNQPQHF. The CDR3 DNA reads as TGTGCCAGCAGCCCGGTGGCGGGCAATCAGCCCCAGCATTTT. The V gene is TRBV13, the J gene TRBJ1-5, with no clear D. This CDR3 is 14 amino acids long. Trimming took off 5 bases at V and 2 bases at J, with 10 bases between the two ends. CDR1 and CDR2 from the germline V gene are PRHDT and FYEKMQ (reference sequence).

The chain has TRBV5-5 and TRBJ1-4, with 10 bases lining up with TRBD1. This CDR3 has 17 residues. After removal of 2 bases from V and 7 bases from J, the junction contained 11 bases not matched to a gene. The germline gives CDR1 SGHKS, CDR2 YYEKEE (reference sequence). The CDR3 loop reads CASSFGDRGRGGEKLFF. CDR3 in DNA: TGTGCCAGCAGCTTTGGGGACAGGGGTCGAGGTGGTGAAAAACTGTTTTTT.

This rearrangement joins TRBV19 to TRBJ1-1; 10 nucleotides align to TRBD1. With V trimmed by 4 bases and J by 5 bases, 4 bases remained unmatched. CDR3 length: 14 amino acids. CDR1 and CDR2 (germline): LNHDA, SQIVND (reference sequence). The CDR3 DNA follows: TGTGCCAGTAGTACCGGGACAGGGGTGACTGAAGCTTTCTTT. Translated: CASSTGTGVTEAFF.

This clone appeared a single time. J is TRBJ1-1 and V is TRBV5-4, with D unclear. The CDR3 consists of 13 residues. Per the germline V gene, CDR1 is SGHNT and CDR2 is YYREEE (reference sequence). V dropped 1 base and J dropped 3 bases, with 7 bases sitting between them. The CDR3 region is CASSLIGDTEAFF. CDR3 nucleotides: TGTGCCAGCAGCTTGATCGGGGACACTGAAGCTTTCTTT.

The chain combines TRBV23-1 with TRBJ2-7, with 9 positions matching TRBD1. TRBV23-1 counts as an open reading frame of uncertain function. The length of the CDR3 is 17 residues. The J segment lost 2 bases and the V segment lost 0 bases, leaving 8 bases of the junction unmatched. Here the CDR3 reads CASSQSTPGTGPYEQYF. The DNA for the CDR3 is TGCGCCAGCAGTCAATCTACCCCTGGGACAGGGCCCTACGAGCAGTACTTC.

The V call is TRBV15, the J call TRBJ1-2; possibly TRBD1 for D (5 bases). Germline V gives CDR1 LNHNV, CDR2 YYDKDF (reference sequence). The CDR3 covers 16 residues. Trimming took off 3 bases at V and 8 bases at J, with 22 bases between the two ends. The CDR3 DNA reads as TGTGCCACCAGCAGTTACCTGGGGCTTTTCGGTTACGGCTACACCTTC. It yields the protein CATSSYLGLFGYGYTF. Complete variable domain (other parts from reference TRBV15 and TRBJ1-2): DAMVIQNPRYQVTQFGKPVTLSCSQTLNHNVMYWYQQKSSQAPKLLFHYYDKDFNNEADTPDNFQSRRPNTSFCFLDIRSPGLGDTAMYLCATSSYLGLFGYGYTFGSGTRLTVV.

V gene TRBV28 combines with J gene TRBJ1-5; D call uncertain. The germline V and J ends were trimmed by 5 bases and 2 bases, with 13 bases remaining between them. The CDR3 consists of 15 residues. Germline V CDR1 and CDR2: MDHEN, SYDVKM. CDR3 protein: CASSLQWRGNQPQHF. The CDR3 DNA is TGTGCCAGCAGTCTACAGTGGAGGGGCAATCAGCCCCAGCATTTT.

V gene TRBV2 combines with J gene TRBJ2-1, with D perhaps TRBD1 (5 bases). The CDR3 sequence is 13 residues long. Trimming shortened V by 7 bases and J by 8 bases, and 15 bases separated the two germline ends. Per the germline V gene, CDR1 is SNHLY and CDR2 is FYNNEI. This CDR3 reads CASTISLGDEQFF. The DNA of the CDR3 is TGTGCCAGCACTATCTCTCTAGGGGATGAGCAGTTCTTC.

The chain combines TRBV19 with TRBJ1-5; maybe TRBD1 (6 bases). CDR3 length: 14 amino acids. V shed 5 bases and J shed 5 bases, with 13 bases lying between them. CDR1 and CDR2 from the germline V gene are LNHDA and SQIVND (reference sequence). CDR3 bases: TGTGCCAGTAGTGGAGGGGGGGATTATCAGCCCCAGCATTTT. This codes for CASSGGGDYQPQHF. The variable domain in full, completed from reference TRBV19 and TRBJ1-5, reads DGGITQSPKYLFRKEGQNVTLSCEQNLNHDAMYWYRQDPGQGLRLIYYSQIVNDFQKGDIAEGYSVSREKKESFPLTVTSAQKNPTAFYLCASSGGGDYQPQHFGDGTRLSIL.

The chain employs TRBV4-2 and TRBJ2-5; D gene uncertain. The CDR3 runs 13 residues. The V gene lost 0 bases and the J gene lost 4 bases, with 6 bases spanning the gap. CDR1 and CDR2 from the germline V gene are LGHNA and YNFKEQ. The CDR3 protein is CASSQDSGETQYF. CDR3 DNA: TGTGCCAGCAGCCAAGATTCGGGAGAGACCCAGTACTTC.

This sequence joins TRBV14 and TRBJ1-2; D is perhaps TRBD1 (6 bases). CDR1 is SGHDN and CDR2 is FVKESK in the germline V gene. With 0 bases removed from V and 8 bases from J, the gap between germline ends came to 22 bases. CDR3 size: 17 residues. The CDR3 spells CASSQDQQLQGWEGYTF. In DNA, the CDR3 is TGTGCCAGCAGCCAAGATCAACAACTTCAGGGGTGGGAGGGCTACACCTTC.

This rearrangement joins TRBV6-1 to TRBJ2-3, with D possibly matching TRBD1 (6 bases). V was shortened by 10 bases and J by 3 bases, with 20 bases between the two germline ends. The CDR3 has 15 residues. The germline V gene encodes CDR1 MNHNS and CDR2 SASEGT. CDR3 sequence: CATTKGQLGTDTQYF. The CDR3 bases are TGTGCCACGACAAAAGGACAGTTGGGTACAGATACGCAGTATTTT.

The rearrangement links TRBV9 to TRBJ2-3; 11 positions agree with TRBD2. CDR3 length: 15 residues. The V segment lost 1 base and the J segment 3 bases; nucleotides outside the gene matches: 1. The germline CDR1 and CDR2 sequences are SGDLS and YYNGEE. CDR3 nucleotide sequence: TGTGCCAGCAGCGTATGGACTAGCGGGACAGATACGCAGTATTTT. Encoded protein: CASSVWTSGTDTQYF.

The chain carries TRBV7-9 and TRBJ2-7; 12 bases map to TRBD1. The CDR3 sequence is 15 residues long. The junction had 4 bases not matched to a gene; V was cut back by 0 bases and J by 7 bases. From germline, CDR1 is SEHNR and CDR2 FQNEAQ (reference sequence). The CDR3 DNA reads TGTGCCAGCAGCTTAGCGGGACAGGGGGCCAGGGAGCAGTACTTC. Translated: CASSLAGQGAREQYF.

The genes are TRBV19 and TRBJ1-1; 8 nucleotides line up with TRBD1. Germline CDR1 and CDR2: LNHDA and SQIVND (reference sequence). The CDR3 has 16 amino acids. V trimming: 3 bases; J trimming: 1 base; junction bases outside the gene matches: 7. Written as DNA, the CDR3 is TGTGCCAGTAGTATTCGGACAGGGCGGTGGAACACTGAAGCTTTCTTT. This sequence encodes CASSIRTGRWNTEAFF. Drawing the rest from reference TRBV19 and TRBJ1-1, the complete variable domain is DGGITQSPKYLFRKEGQNVTLSCEQNLNHDAMYWYRQDPGQGLRLIYYSQIVNDFQKGDIAEGYSVSREKKESFPLTVTSAQKNPTAFYLCASSIRTGRWNTEAFFGQGTRLTVV.

The V call is TRBV7-2, the J call TRBJ1-1; D is perhaps TRBD1 (5 bases). The V and J ends lost 5 bases and 2 bases respectively, with 12 bases between them. Germline-derived CDR1 and CDR2 are SGHTA and FQGNSA. The length of the CDR3 is 14 residues. The CDR3, as DNA: TGTGCCAGCAGCCTCTCGACAGTAAACACTGAAGCTTTCTTT. Protein sequence: CASSLSTVNTEAFF.

The CDR3 bases are TGTGCCAGTACCCCCTGGGCAGGAAAAACCGGGGAGCTGTTTTTT. This sequence encodes CASTPWAGKTGELFF. The chain links TRBV19 to TRBJ2-2, with D unresolved. Germline lookup yields CDR1 LNHDA and CDR2 SQIVND (reference sequence). The CDR3 is 15 amino acids. V lost 7 bases to trimming and J lost 5 bases, with 17 bases between them.

This sequence joins TRBV5-4 and TRBJ2-2; TRBD2 aligns across 11 bases. Trimming took 6 bases from V and 4 from J; bases not matched to a gene: 11. The CDR3 covers 17 residues. Per the germline V gene, CDR1 is SGHNT and CDR2 is YYREEE (reference sequence). As DNA, the CDR3 is TGTGCCAGCACCAAGGAACTAGCGGGAGTGCTCACCGGGGAGCTGTTTTTT. Its protein product is CASTKELAGVLTGELFF.

The chain couples TRBV4-2 to TRBJ2-1; no definite D call. With 3 bases removed from V and 6 bases from J, the gap between germline ends came to 9 bases. The germline gives CDR1 LGHNA, CDR2 YNFKEQ. CDR3 length: 13 residues. CDR3 nucleotides: TGTGCCAGCAGCCATGAGAGGTTCAATGAGCAGTTCTTC. It specifies CASSHERFNEQFF.

This clone has a handful of counts. CDR3 loop: CASSDGTKAPLHF. The CDR3 bases are TGTGCCAGCAGCGACGGGACAAAAGCTCCCCTCCACTTT. The J gene is TRBJ1-6, the V gene TRBV7-8, with D tentatively TRBD1 (6 bases). V lost 5 bases to trimming and J lost 13 bases, with 15 bases between them. There are 13 residues in the CDR3. Germline lookup yields CDR1 SGHVS and CDR2 FQNEAQ.

This sequence joins TRBV4-1 and TRBJ1-5; D is ambiguous. Trimming removed 4 bases at V and 5 bases at J, with 9 bases between. Looked up from germline, CDR1 is MGHRA and CDR2 is YSYEKL. This CDR3 spans 13 amino acids. CDR3 sequence (DNA): TGCGCCAGCAGCCGATGGAGGGATCAGCCCCAGCATTTT. It codes for CASSRWRDQPQHF.

The chain carries TRBV29-1 and TRBJ2-1; no reliable D call. Per the germline V gene, CDR1 is SQVTM and CDR2 is ANQGSEA. The V and J ends lost 4 bases and 5 bases respectively, with 9 bases between them. The CDR3 consists of 12 residues. DNA of the CDR3: TGCAGCGTTGTTCCTACTGACAATGAGCAGTTCTTC. This codes for CSVVPTDNEQFF.